These T cell receptor beta chains were read from a single sample in a study of T-cell reconstitution after alpha-beta-depleted transplantation in children. Via MiXCR, TCRdb re-called the PCR reads, giving one row per CDR3 protein. This table has 450,000 to 550,000 distinct CDR3 sequences, over 10% appearing once. Sample: PBMCs, mostly from graft donor cells, taken 180 days after TCRalphabeta/CD19-depleted stem cell transplant. These receptors were taken from a female patient between 2 and 15 years old who had a stem cell transplant for aplastic anemia, so the T cells may come from the graft donor. CDR3s leave out the opening cysteine and the closing phenylalanine or tryptophan. Fields, in order: V gene, J gene, CDR3 protein.

>TRBV20-1|TRBJ2-3
SARWGLGTDTQY
>TRBV7-3|TRBJ2-3
ASSSTDSWPDTQY
>TRBV7-2|TRBJ1-2
ASSLMGFLGYGYT
>TRBV12-3/TRBV12-4|TRBJ2-3
ASSFRLRERRKGTDTQY
>TRBV5-4|TRBJ2-5
ASSLAPGSGETQY
>TRBV6-2/TRBV6-3|TRBJ2-2
ASSYRDYIGGELF
>TRBV6-5|TRBJ2-3
ASSYSSSLADTQY
>TRBV6-1|TRBJ2-4
ASRLTRTKNIQY
>TRBV25-1|TRBJ1-2
ASSGAAGLNNYGYT
>TRBV3-1|TRBJ2-1
ASSPPRRNEQF
>TRBV20-1|TRBJ2-5
SASLQGRNQETQY
>TRBV28|TRBJ2-7
ASSFPAGVGYEQY
>TRBV6-2/TRBV6-3|TRBJ2-5
ASSGTSGLRGAETQY
>TRBV7-8|TRBJ2-1
ASRRPASSYNEQF
>TRBV12-3/TRBV12-4|TRBJ2-3
ASSIVAGGTDTQY
>TRBV7-2|TRBJ1-4
ASSFRRPRDRNEKLF